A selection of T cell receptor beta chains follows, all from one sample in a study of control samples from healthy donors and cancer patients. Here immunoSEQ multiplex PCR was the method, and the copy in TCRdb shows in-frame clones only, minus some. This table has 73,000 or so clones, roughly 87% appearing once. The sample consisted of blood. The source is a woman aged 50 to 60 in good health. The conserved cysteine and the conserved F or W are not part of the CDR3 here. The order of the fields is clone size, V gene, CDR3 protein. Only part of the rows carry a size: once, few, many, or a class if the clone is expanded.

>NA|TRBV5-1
ASSLGTQLDGYT
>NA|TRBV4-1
ASSQDWSSYNEQF
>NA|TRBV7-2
ASSSGLLETQY
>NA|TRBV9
ASSVASVGLAGGPWETQY
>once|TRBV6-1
ASSDEVGYQPQH
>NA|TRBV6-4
ASRASGGGGDTQY
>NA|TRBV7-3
ASSKLPGGTYNEQF
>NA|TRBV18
ASSPRSLAFSDTQY
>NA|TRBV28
ASSGTVGRNTEAF
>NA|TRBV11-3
ASSLVAGGLSGSSYNEQF
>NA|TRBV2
ASSSGEDNEQF
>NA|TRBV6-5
ASRGQGAVNQPQH
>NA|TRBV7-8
ASSISGSRVDEQF
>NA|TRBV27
ASSLSRAHEQY
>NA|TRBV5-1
ASSSGRREQY
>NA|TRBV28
ASSFGGARGSNQPQH
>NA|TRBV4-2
ASSSDRGDEKLF
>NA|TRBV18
ASSLKPGISGNTIY
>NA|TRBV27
ASAGGYTEAF
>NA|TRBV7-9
ASSAINEQY
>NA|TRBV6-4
ASSPTDPGELF
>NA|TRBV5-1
ASRGGIDTGELF
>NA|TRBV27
ASRHGTSGSLFYNEQF
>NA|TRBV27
ASRYSGRSKETQY